The 3 T cell receptor beta chains given below trace back to one sample, sequenced in a study of cytomegalovirus exposure and HLA in healthy donors. Primers for the PCR totalled 60 Vbeta and 13 Jbeta. Libraries were prepared by immunoSEQ multiplex PCR; TCRdb keeps only in-frame clonotypes and omits some of them. The sample table sets out about 55,000 clones. Sequenced material: PBMCs. The receptors here all came from a man aged 50 or older in good health and CMV-seropositive.

CDR3 bases: TGTGCCAGCAGCTTAGGAGCGGCTGGGACAGGGCAAGAGACCCAGTACTTC. This sequence encodes CASSLGAAGTGQETQYF. V usage is TRBV7-9 and J usage is TRBJ2-5; 9 positions match TRBD1. The CDR3 is 17 residues long. V was pared by 1 base and J by 2 bases, with 8 bases of the junction left unmatched. Looked up from germline, CDR1 is SEHNR and CDR2 is FQNEAQ (reference sequence).

This chain joins TRBV13 and TRBJ2-5; 12 bases agree with TRBD1. In germline, CDR1 is PRHDT, CDR2 FYEKMQ (reference sequence). The V gene end was trimmed by 1 base and the J gene end by 4 bases; junction bases not matched to a gene: 10. This CDR3 is 18 amino acids long. The CDR3 loop reads CASSLAGTGGAEGETQYF. DNA of the CDR3: TGTGCCAGCAGCTTAGCCGGGACAGGGGGCGCTGAGGGAGAGACCCAGTACTTC. Full variable domain (remainder filled in from reference TRBV13 and TRBJ2-5): AAGVIQSPRHLIKEKRETATLKCYPIPRHDTVYWYQQGPGQDPQFLISFYEKMQSDKGSIPDRFSAQQFSDYHSELNMSSLELGDSALYFCASSLAGTGGAEGETQYFGPGTRLLVL.

J is TRBJ1-6 and V is TRBV5-4, with D possibly matching TRBD1 (6 bases). Trimming cost V 1 base and J 8 bases, with 13 bases left between them. Per germline, CDR1 SGHNT and CDR2 YYREEE (reference sequence). The CDR3 sequence is 15 residues long. The CDR3 sequence: CASSLTVAGDSPLHF. CDR3 sequence (DNA): TGTGCCAGCAGCTTGACTGTAGCAGGGGATTCACCCCTCCACTTT.